Sequencing of this T cell receptor beta chain was carried out in a study of T cells in Graves' hyperthyroidism and ophthalmopathy. Researchers amplified the TCR beta CDR3 regions from RNA transcripts. TCR CDR3 regions were first amplified by RT-PCR with HTBI primers. TCRdb fed the multiplex PCR reads into MiXCR, producing one record per CDR3 protein. The sample has approximately 710,000 distinct CDR3 sequences; approximately 15% are singletons. Only a few counts were recorded for this clonotype. Hyperthyroidism in the patients, aged 18 to 65, was newly diagnosed and under 2 months in duration. The sequencing input was blood. This receptor was identified in a man aged 45-65 years with Graves' hyperthyroidism.

The CDR3 coding sequence is TGTGCCAGCAGCCAAGAGATCAGATCCATCGGGGAGCTGTTTTTT. It specifies CASSQEIRSIGELFF. The rearrangement uses TRBV14 and TRBJ2-2; the D is unclear. Germline values: CDR1 SGHDN, CDR2 FVKESK. V lost 0 bases and J 7 bases, leaving 12 bases between the germline ends. This CDR3 is 15 amino acids long. The full variable domain, completed using reference TRBV14 and TRBJ2-2, is EAGVTQFPSHSVIEKGQTVTLRCDPISGHDNLYWYRRVMGKEIKFLLHFVKESKQDESGMPNNRFLAERTGGTYSTLKVQPAELEDSGVYFCASSQEIRSIGELFFGEGSRLTVL.